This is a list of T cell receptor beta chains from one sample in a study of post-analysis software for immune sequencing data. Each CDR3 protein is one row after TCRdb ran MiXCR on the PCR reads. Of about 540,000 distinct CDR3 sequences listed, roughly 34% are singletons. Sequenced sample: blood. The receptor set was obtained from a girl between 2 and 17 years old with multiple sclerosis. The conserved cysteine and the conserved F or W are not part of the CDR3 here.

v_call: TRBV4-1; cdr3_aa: ASSQEERGFQNIQY
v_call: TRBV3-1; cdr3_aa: ASSQSGAGQETQY
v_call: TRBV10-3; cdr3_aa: AISDPGAYSNEQF
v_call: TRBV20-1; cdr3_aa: SAREGYYGYT
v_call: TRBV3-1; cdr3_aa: ASSREPFRGYT
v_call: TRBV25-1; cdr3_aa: ASSSGTGVNEQF
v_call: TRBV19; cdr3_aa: ASSVTSVTDTQY
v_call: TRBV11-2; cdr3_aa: ASSLGQGRIKNIQY
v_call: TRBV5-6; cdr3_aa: ASSSDPAQETQY
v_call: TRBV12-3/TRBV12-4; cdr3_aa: ASSDWLAYEQY
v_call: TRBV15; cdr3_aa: ATSTDRVQTQY
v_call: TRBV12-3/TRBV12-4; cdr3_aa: ASSLVGRESPLH
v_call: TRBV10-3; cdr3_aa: AISESGGTEAF
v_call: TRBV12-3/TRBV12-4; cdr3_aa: ASSLPWTGSNQPQH
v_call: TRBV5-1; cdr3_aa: ASSWKPGQTYNEQF
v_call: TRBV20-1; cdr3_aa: IAGGQFQETQY
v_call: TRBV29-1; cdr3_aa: SVAGTPSRETQY
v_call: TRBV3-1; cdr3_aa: ASSQPRETQY
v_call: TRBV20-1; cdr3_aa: SAPRSGMNTEAF
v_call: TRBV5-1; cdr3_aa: ASSPGGQANGYT
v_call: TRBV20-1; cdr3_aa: SARDFRGLDEQY
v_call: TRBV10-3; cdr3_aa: AISGNSSPYEQY
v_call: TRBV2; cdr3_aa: ASSDRDSRTDTQY
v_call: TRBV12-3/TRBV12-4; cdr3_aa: ASSPWGADGYT
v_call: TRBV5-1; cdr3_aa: ASIEHPHMDNEQF
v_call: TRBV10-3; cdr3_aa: ATGTSADTQY
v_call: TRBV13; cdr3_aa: ASSRTVLGAYEQY
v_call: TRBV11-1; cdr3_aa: ASSGGLLGSAGQGANTEAF
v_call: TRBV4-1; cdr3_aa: ASSQVAGELKGIQY
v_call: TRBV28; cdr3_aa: ASSLRQGGGEKLF
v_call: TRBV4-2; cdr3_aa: ASSQAGGGGGNEQF
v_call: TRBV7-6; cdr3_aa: ASSSSGGDYNEQF
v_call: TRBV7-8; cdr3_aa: ASSLFEDTSTDTQY
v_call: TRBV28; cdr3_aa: ASSLPQNRADTQY
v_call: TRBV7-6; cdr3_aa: ASSTGGSYEQY
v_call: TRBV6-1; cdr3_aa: ASSEGRRTDTQY
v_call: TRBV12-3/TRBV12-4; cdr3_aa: ASTPSSGAGGTDTQY
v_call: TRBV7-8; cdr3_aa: ASSLALQGSGPQH
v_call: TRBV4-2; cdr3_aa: ASSQEMGRSSHEQY
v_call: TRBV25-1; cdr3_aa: ASSDSGNPNYGYT
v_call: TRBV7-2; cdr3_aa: ASQGNNYGYT
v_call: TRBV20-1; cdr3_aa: SARDTINEQY
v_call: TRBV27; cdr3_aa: ASSLIMTSGGDTQY
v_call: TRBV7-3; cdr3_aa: ASHRAGPSTDTQY
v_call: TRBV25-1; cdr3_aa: ASTHPGANVLT
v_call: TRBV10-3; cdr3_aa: AISEPGRGSTDTQY
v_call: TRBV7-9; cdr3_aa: ASSLVGGASSGYT
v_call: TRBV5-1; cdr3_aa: ATLGVLAELRSPYNEQF
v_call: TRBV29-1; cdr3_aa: SVRDRGPLPGAF
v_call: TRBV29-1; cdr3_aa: SVEEDTEKLF
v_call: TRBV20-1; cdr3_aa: SARDPSGDNEQF
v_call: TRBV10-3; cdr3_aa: AITPEGGETQY
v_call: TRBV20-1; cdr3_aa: SAGFGTGNQPQH
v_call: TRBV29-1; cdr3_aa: SVIMGARETQY
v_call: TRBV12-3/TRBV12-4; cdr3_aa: ASRERQGVTGELF
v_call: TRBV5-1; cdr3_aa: ASSFGDQDNQPQH
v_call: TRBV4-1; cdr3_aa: ASSLPEDGTFHSSYNSPLH
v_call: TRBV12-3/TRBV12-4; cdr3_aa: ASSLAAGGADTQY
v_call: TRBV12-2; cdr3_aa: ASRLGLRGNQPQH